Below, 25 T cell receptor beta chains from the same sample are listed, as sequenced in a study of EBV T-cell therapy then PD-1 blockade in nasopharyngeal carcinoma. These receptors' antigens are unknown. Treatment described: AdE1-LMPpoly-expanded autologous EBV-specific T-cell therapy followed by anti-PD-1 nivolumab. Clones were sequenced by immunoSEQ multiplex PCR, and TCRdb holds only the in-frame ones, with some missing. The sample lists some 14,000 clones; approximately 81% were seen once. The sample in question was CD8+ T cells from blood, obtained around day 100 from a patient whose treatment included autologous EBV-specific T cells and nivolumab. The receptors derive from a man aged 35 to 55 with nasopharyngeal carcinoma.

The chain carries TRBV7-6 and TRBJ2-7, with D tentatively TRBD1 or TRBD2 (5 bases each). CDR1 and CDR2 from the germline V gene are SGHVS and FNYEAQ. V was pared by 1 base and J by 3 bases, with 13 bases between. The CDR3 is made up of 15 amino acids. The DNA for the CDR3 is TGTGCCAGCAGCTTAGAAGGGACGGCTTTCTACGAGCAGTACTTC. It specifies CASSLEGTAFYEQYF.

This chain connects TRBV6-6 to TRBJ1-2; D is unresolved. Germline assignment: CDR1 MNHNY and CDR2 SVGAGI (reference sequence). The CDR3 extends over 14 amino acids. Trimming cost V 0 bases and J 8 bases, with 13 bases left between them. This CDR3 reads CASSYSGVSLGYTF. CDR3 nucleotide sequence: TGTGCCAGCAGTTACTCGGGCGTTTCGTTGGGCTACACCTTC.

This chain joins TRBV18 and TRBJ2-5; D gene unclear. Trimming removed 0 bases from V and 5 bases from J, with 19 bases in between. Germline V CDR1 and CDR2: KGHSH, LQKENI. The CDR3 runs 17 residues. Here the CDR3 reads CASSPPPWALPEETQYF. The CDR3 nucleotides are TGTGCCAGCTCACCACCGCCCTGGGCCCTACCTGAGGAGACCCAGTACTTC.

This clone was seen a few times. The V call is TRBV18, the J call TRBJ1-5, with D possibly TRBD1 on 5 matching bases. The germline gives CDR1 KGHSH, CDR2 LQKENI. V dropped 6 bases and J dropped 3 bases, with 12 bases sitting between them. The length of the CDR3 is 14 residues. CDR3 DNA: TGTGCCAGCTCCGCGGGACTCTACAATCAGCCCCAGCATTTT. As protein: CASSAGLYNQPQHF. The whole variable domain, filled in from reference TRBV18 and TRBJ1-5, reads NAGVMQNPRHLVRRRGQEARLRCSPMKGHSHVYWYRQLPEEGLKFMVYLQKENIIDESGMPKERFSAEFPKEGPSILRIQQVVRGDSAAYFCASSAGLYNQPQHFGDGTRLSIL.

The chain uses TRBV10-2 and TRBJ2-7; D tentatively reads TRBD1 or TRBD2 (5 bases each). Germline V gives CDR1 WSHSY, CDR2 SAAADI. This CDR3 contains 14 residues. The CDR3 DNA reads TGCGCAGTAAACCGGGACGCATCAACCTACGAGCAGTACTTC. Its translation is CAVNRDASTYEQYF.

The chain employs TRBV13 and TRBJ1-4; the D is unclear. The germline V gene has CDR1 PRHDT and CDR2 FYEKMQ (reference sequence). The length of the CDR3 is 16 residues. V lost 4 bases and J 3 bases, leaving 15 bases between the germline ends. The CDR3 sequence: CASSCTPGRANEKLFF. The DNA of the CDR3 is TGTGCCAGCAGCTGCACCCCGGGCAGAGCTAATGAAAAACTGTTTTTT.

This chain's CDR3 is CASSEAGTGTYEQYF. CDR3 in DNA: TGTGCCAGCAGCGAGGCCGGGACAGGGACCTACGAGCAGTACTTC. V usage is TRBV9 and J usage is TRBJ2-7; 9 nucleotides align to TRBD1. CDR1 SGDLS and CDR2 YYNGEE come from the germline V gene. V dropped 3 bases and J dropped 2; count of bases not matched to a gene: 6. The CDR3 loop spans 15 amino acids.

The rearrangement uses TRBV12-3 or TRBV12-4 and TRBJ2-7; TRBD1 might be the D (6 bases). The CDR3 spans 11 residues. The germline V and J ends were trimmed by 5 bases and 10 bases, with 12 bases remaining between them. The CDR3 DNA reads TGTGCCAGCAGTGAAACAGGGAAACAGTACTTC. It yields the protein CASSETGKQYF.

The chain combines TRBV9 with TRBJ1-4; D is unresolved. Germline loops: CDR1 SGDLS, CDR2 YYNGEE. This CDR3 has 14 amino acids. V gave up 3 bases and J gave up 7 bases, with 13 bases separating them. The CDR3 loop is CASSATGLGEKLFF. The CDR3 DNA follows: TGTGCCAGCAGCGCCACGGGTTTGGGTGAAAAACTGTTTTTT.

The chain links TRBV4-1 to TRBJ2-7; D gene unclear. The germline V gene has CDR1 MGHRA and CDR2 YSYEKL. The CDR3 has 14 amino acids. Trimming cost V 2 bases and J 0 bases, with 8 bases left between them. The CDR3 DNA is TGCGCCAGCAGCCAACGTCCCCTCTCCTACGAGCAGTACTTC. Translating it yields CASSQRPLSYEQYF.

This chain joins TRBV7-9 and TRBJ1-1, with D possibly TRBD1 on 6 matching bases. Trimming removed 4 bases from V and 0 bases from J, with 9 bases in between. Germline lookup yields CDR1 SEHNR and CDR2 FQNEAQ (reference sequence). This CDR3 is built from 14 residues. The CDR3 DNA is TGTGCCAGCAGCTCCGGGACATTGAACACTGAAGCTTTCTTT. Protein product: CASSSGTLNTEAFF.

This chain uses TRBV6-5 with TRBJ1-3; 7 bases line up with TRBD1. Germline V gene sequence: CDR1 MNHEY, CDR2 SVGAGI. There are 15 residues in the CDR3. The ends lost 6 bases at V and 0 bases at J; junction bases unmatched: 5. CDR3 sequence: CASRGQAASGNTIYF. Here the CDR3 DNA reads TGTGCCAGCAGAGGACAGGCTGCCTCTGGAAACACCATATATTTT.

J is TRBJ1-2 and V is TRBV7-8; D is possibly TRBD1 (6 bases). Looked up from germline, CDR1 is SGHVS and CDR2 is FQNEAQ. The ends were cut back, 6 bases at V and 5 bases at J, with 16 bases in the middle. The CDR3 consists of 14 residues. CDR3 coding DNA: TGTGCCAGCAGGTCCTCCGGGACAACGTATGGCTACACCTTC. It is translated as CASRSSGTTYGYTF.

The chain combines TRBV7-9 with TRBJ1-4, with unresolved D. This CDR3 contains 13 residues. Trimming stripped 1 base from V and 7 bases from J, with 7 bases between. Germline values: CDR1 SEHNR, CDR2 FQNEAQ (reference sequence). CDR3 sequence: CASSLGLVEKLFF. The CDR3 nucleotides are TGTGCCAGCAGCTTAGGGCTGGTTGAAAAACTGTTTTTT.

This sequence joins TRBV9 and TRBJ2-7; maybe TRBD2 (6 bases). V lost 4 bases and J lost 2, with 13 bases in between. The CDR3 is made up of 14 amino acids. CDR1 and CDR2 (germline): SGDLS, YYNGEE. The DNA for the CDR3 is TGTGCCAGCAGCTTCGGGACTGGAACCTACGAGCAGTACTTC. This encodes CASSFGTGTYEQYF. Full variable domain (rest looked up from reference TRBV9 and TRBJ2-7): DSGVTQTPKHLITATGQRVTLRCSPRSGDLSVYWYQQSLDQGLQFLIQYYNGEERAKGNILERFSAQQFPDLHSELNLSSLELGDSALYFCASSFGTGTYEQYFGPGTRLTVT.

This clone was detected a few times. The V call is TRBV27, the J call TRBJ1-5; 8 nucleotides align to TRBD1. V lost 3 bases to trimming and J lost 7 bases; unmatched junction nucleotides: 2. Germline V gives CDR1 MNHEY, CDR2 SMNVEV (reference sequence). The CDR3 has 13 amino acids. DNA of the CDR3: TGTGCCAGCAGTTTCGGACAGGGACAGCCCCAGCATTTT. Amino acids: CASSFGQGQPQHF.

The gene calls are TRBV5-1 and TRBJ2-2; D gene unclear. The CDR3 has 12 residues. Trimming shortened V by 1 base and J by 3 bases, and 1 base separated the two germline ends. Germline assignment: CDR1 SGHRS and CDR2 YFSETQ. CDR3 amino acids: CASSLYTGELFF. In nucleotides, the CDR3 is TGCGCCAGCAGCTTGTACACCGGGGAGCTGTTTTTT.

This CDR3 is CASSQEGEGDIYGYTF. The CDR3 region has the DNA TGCGCCAGCAGCCAAGAGGGTGAGGGGGATATCTATGGCTACACCTTC. The rearrangement uses TRBV4-1 and TRBJ1-2; the D gene is possibly TRBD1 (6 bases). Germline V gene sequence: CDR1 MGHRA, CDR2 YSYEKL. The CDR3 runs 16 residues. The V gene lost 0 bases and the J gene lost 4 bases, with 15 bases spanning the gap.

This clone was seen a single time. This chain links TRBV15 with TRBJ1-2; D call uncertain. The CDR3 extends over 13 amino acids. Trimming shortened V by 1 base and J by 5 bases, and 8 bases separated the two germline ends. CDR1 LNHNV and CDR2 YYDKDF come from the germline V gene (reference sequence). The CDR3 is CATSRGVGYGYTF. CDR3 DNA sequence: TGTGCCACCAGCAGAGGGGTAGGGTATGGCTACACCTTC.

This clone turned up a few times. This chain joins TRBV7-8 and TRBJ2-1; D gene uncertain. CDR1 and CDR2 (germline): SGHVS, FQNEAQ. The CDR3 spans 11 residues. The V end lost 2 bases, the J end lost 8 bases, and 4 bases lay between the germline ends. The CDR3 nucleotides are TGTGCCAGCAGCTTAACGGATGAGCAGTTCTTC. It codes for CASSLTDEQFF.

CDR3: CASSANRDPGPYEQYF. In DNA, the CDR3 is TGTGCCAGCAGCGCCAACCGGGACCCAGGGCCCTACGAGCAGTACTTC. The chain carries TRBV9 and TRBJ2-7, with D possibly being TRBD1 or TRBD2 (5 bases each). The ends were cut back, 3 bases at V and 2 bases at J, with 18 bases in the middle. The CDR3 is 16 amino acids. Germline V gene lookup returns CDR1 SGDLS and CDR2 YYNGEE.

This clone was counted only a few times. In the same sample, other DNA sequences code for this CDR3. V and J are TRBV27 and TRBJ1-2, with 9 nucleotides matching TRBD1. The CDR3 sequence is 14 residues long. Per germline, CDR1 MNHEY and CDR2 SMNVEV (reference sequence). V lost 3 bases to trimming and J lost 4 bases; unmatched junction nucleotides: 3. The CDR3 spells CASSFGQGIYGYTF. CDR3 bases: TGTGCCAGCAGTTTTGGACAGGGGATCTATGGCTACACCTTC.

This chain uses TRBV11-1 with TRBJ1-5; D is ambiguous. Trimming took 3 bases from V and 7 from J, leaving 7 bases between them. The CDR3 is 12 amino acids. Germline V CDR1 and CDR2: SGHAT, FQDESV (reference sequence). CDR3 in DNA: TGTGCCAGCAGCTTCGGTCCGCAGCCCCAGCATTTT. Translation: CASSFGPQPQHF.

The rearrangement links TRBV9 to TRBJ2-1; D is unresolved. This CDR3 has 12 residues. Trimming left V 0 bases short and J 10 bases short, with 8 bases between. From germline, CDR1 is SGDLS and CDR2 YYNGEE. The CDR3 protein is CASSVEAGEQFF. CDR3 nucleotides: TGTGCCAGCAGCGTAGAGGCCGGGGAGCAGTTCTTC.

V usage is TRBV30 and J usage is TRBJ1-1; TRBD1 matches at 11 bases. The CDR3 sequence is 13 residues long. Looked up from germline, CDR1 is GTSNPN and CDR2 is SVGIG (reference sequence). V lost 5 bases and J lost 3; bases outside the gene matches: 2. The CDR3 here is CAWGQGADTEAFF. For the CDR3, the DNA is TGTGCCTGGGGACAGGGGGCCGACACTGAAGCTTTCTTT. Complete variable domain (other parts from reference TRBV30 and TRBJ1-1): SQTIHQWPATLVQPVGSPLSLECTVEGTSNPNLYWYRQAAGRGLQLLFYSVGIGQISSEVPQNLSASRPQDRQFILSSKKLLLSDSGFYLCAWGQGADTEAFFGQGTRLTVV.